This is a list of T cell receptor beta chains from one sample in a study of Graves' ophthalmopathy and Graves' hyperthyroidism. TCRdb reprocessed the multiplex PCR reads with MiXCR, giving one entry per CDR3 protein. The table shows 350,000 to 450,000 distinct CDR3 sequences, with about 17% occurring only once. The sample taken for sequencing was peripheral blood. Source of these receptors: a woman between 18 and 29 years old with Graves' ophthalmopathy. The CDR3 runs from the conserved cysteine through the conserved F or W. The D gene is left open where the match is weak. Rows give clone size only sometimes, using once, few, many, or a class for an expanded clone.

abundance	v_gene	d_gene	j_gene	CDR3nt	CDR3aa
once	TRBV12-3/TRBV12-4	.	TRBJ2-7	TGTGCCAGCAGTTTCCGGGTAGGGGGGGCACAAGAGCAGTACTTC	CASSFRVGGAQEQYF
many	TRBV19	.	TRBJ1-1	TGTGCCAGTAGTGACCAGGGTAGTACTGAAGCTTTCTTT	CASSDQGSTEAFF
many	TRBV7-6	.	TRBJ1-2	TGTGCCAGCAGCTTACAGGAAAACTATGGCTACACCTTC	CASSLQENYGYTF
many	TRBV24-1	TRBD1	TRBJ2-7	TGTGCCACCAGTGATCCGCAGACAGGGCGCTACGAGCAGTACTTC	CATSDPQTGRYEQYF
many	TRBV6-5	.	TRBJ2-7	TGTGCCAGCAGTTACTCCAGGGTCGTGGGTTACGAGCAGTACTTC	CASSYSRVVGYEQYF
many	TRBV25-1	.	TRBJ1-5	TGTGCCAGCAGTATTGAGGGTCGGCGGAACAATCAGCCCCAGCATTTT	CASSIEGRRNNQPQHF
many	TRBV6-1	.	TRBJ1-3	TGTGCCAGCAGTGAAGTCGGACAGCCTGTCGGAAACACCATATATTTT	CASSEVGQPVGNTIYF
many	TRBV6-1	.	TRBJ1-5	TGTGCCAGCAGAGAGGGTTTTGGGCAGGGCCCGAGCAATCAGCCCCAGCATTTT	CASREGFGQGPSNQPQHF
many	TRBV20-1	.	TRBJ1-6	TGCAGTGCTAGAGATGCCAGTCTCCTTAATTCACCCCTCCACTTT	CSARDASLLNSPLHF
.	TRBV20-1	.	TRBJ1-6	TGCAGTGCAACGGAGGAGATCTATAATTCACCCCTCCACTTT	CSATEEIYNSPLHF
many	TRBV29-1	.	TRBJ2-7	TGCAGCACTCGAGACCCGGGGGACTACGAGCAGTACTTC	CSTRDPGDYEQYF
many	TRBV5-1	.	TRBJ2-7	TGCGCCAGCAGCTTATCTGACGACTACGAGCAGTACTTC	CASSLSDDYEQYF
many	TRBV19	.	TRBJ1-1	TGTGCCAGTAGTACACAGAGGCACACTGAAGCTTTCTTT	CASSTQRHTEAFF
many	TRBV19	.	TRBJ1-5	TGTGCCAGTAGTATATTGGGGACTGATCAGCCCCAGCATTTT	CASSILGTDQPQHF
many	TRBV28	.	TRBJ1-1	TGTGCCAGCAGTTCGTCCGGGACGGCGAACACTGAAGCTTTCTTT	CASSSSGTANTEAFF
once	TRBV6-1	TRBD1	TRBJ1-2	TGTGCCAGCAGCGCCTGGGACAGAGCAAACTATGGCTACACCTTC	CASSAWDRANYGYTF
many	TRBV11-2	TRBD2	TRBJ2-7	TGTGCCAGCATCCTCTACACGGGACTAGCGGGAGTCTTATCCTACGAGCAGTACTTC	CASILYTGLAGVLSYEQYF
many	TRBV6-1	.	TRBJ1-5	TGTGCCAGCAGCCCGAGGGTCAGGGAAGTCCAGCCCCAGCATTTT	CASSPRVREVQPQHF
many	TRBV4-3	.	TRBJ1-1	TGCGCCAGCAGCCAAGGGCTCCTTGTCCTCAGCGCTGAAGCTTTCTTT	CASSQGLLVLSAEAFF
many	TRBV12-3/TRBV12-4	.	TRBJ1-1	TGTGCCAGCAGTTCAGTGGGTGCTGAAGCTTTCTTT	CASSSVGAEAFF
many	TRBV30	TRBD2	TRBJ2-7	TGTGCCTGGAGTGGGCCAGCTAGCGGGAGGACCTACTCCTACGAGCAGTACTTC	CAWSGPASGRTYSYEQYF
many	TRBV11-2	.	TRBJ2-7	TGTGCCAGCGCGTTGGGTACGGGACCCAGATCCATCTACGAGCAGTACTTC	CASALGTGPRSIYEQYF
many	TRBV28	TRBD2	TRBJ2-5	TGTGCCAGCAGTCTCGATCCGTTGAGACTAGCGATAGAGTACCAAGAGACCCAGTACTTC	CASSLDPLRLAIEYQETQYF
many	TRBV6-1	TRBD1	TRBJ1-2	TGTGCCAGCAGTGAAGCGATTCGGACAGGTGGGAACTATGGCTACACCTTC	CASSEAIRTGGNYGYTF
many	TRBV30	.	TRBJ1-1	TGTGCCTGGAGTATGCCCTCGGGAATCCGAATCACTGAAGCTTTCTTT	CAWSMPSGIRITEAFF
many	TRBV15	.	TRBJ1-3	TGTGCCACCAGCAGAGGGCAGGGGACCGGTCGCTCTGGAAACACCATATATTTT	CATSRGQGTGRSGNTIYF
few	TRBV28	.	TRBJ1-5	TGTGCCAGCAGAAAGGGGGGGGGGCCCCAGCATTTT	CASRKGGGPQHF
many	TRBV7-9	.	TRBJ1-1	TGTGCCAGCAGCTTAGGTTCTCTAGGGGACACTGAAGCTTTCTTT	CASSLGSLGDTEAFF
.	TRBV30	TRBD1	TRBJ1-2	TGTGCCTGGAGTGTAAGGACAGGCAGGGGCTACACCTTC	CAWSVRTGRGYTF
many	TRBV20-1	.	TRBJ2-5	TGCAGTGCTAGTGAATTCTACAGGGAAGAGACCCAGTACTTC	CSASEFYREETQYF
many	TRBV15	.	TRBJ2-5	TGTGCCACCAGCAGACAGGAGGACAGCCAAGAGACCCAGTACTTC	CATSRQEDSQETQYF
many	TRBV12-3/TRBV12-4	.	TRBJ2-7	TGTGCCAGCAGCGTGTCGTTGGACGAGCAGTACTTC	CASSVSLDEQYF
many	TRBV7-2	.	TRBJ2-4	TGTGCCAGCAGCCGACAGTCACTAGCCAAAAACATTCAGTACTTC	CASSRQSLAKNIQYF